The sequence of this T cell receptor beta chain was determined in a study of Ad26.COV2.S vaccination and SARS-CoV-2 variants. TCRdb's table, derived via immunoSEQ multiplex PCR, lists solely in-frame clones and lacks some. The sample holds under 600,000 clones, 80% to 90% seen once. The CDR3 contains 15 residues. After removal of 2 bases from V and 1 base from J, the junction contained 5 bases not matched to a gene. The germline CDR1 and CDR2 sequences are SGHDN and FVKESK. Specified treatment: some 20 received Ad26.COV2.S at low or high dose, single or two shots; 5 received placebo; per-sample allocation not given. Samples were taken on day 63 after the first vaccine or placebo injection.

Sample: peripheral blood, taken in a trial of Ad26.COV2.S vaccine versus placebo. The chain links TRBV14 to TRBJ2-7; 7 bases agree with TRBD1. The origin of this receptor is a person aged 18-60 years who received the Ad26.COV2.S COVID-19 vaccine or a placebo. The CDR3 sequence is CASSQYRGKSYEQYF. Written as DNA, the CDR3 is TGTGCCAGCAGCCAATACAGGGGCAAGTCCTACGAGCAGTACTTC.